The 12 T cell receptor beta chains reported below all come from one sample, sequenced in a study of OX40 agonist ivuxolimab in advanced cancers. Measured with immunoSEQ multiplex PCR; TCRdb has only the in-frame clones, and not every one. This sample has tens of thousands of clones; 80% to 95% occur once, and the top ten carry approximately 3.8%. The sequencing used CD4+ or CD8+ T cells sorted from blood, collected in a trial of the OX40 agonist ivuxolimab. These receptors all stem from an adult with an advanced solid tumor such as melanoma, head and neck, liver or kidney cancer.

The J gene is TRBJ2-1, the V gene TRBV30, with D maybe TRBD2 (5 bases). The CDR3 is made up of 17 amino acids. Trimming shortened V by 0 bases and J by 0 bases, and 15 bases separated the two germline ends. Germline assignment: CDR1 GTSNPN and CDR2 SVGIG (reference sequence). CDR3 amino acids: CAWSVQQQGGSYNEQFF. CDR3 nucleotide sequence: TGTGCCTGGAGTGTACAACAGCAAGGAGGCTCCTACAATGAGCAGTTCTTC.

This sequence joins TRBV30 and TRBJ2-1; D may be TRBD1 (5 bases). Per germline, CDR1 GTSNPN and CDR2 SVGIG (reference sequence). V was shortened by 4 bases and J by 8 bases, with 18 bases between the two germline ends. This CDR3 is built from 14 residues. CDR3 DNA sequence: TGTGCCTGGACCCCCGGCAGGGCGTTATATGAGCAGTTCTTC. Translated, it gives CAWTPGRALYEQFF.

V gene TRBV19 combines with J gene TRBJ1-5; TRBD1 matches at 7 bases. Trimming at V came to 5 bases and at J to 0 bases, leaving 7 bases not matched to a gene. This CDR3 region has 16 residues. Germline assignment: CDR1 LNHDA and CDR2 SQIVND (reference sequence). CDR3 region: CASSLGTAHSNQPQHF. The CDR3 nucleotides are TGTGCCAGTAGTCTGGGGACAGCTCATAGCAATCAGCCCCAGCATTTT. Based on the CDR3 plus reference TRBV19 and TRBJ1-5, the full variable domain is DGGITQSPKYLFRKEGQNVTLSCEQNLNHDAMYWYRQDPGQGLRLIYYSQIVNDFQKGDIAEGYSVSREKKESFPLTVTSAQKNPTAFYLCASSLGTAHSNQPQHFGDGTRLSIL.

The chain uses TRBV2 and TRBJ2-5, with TRBD2 identical over 10 bases. V was pared by 4 bases and J by 5 bases, with 7 bases of the junction left unmatched. Germline V lookup: CDR1 SNHLY, CDR2 FYNNEI. The CDR3 extends over 15 amino acids. The CDR3: CASSGAGGLGETQYF. Here the CDR3 DNA reads TGTGCCAGCAGTGGAGCGGGGGGGCTCGGGGAGACCCAGTACTTC.

This chain joins TRBV10-3 and TRBJ1-2, with 8 positions matching TRBD1. The CDR3 is 13 amino acids. Germline CDR1 and CDR2: ENHRY and SYGVKD. V shed 10 bases and J 8 bases; nucleotides not matched to a gene: 12. CDR3 in amino acids: CATRTGTPQGYTF. The CDR3 DNA reads TGTGCCACCAGGACAGGGACTCCTCAGGGCTACACCTTC.

This chain uses TRBV2 with TRBJ2-2, with unresolved D. Trimming removed 6 bases from V and 5 bases from J, with 4 bases in between. Germline V CDR1 and CDR2: SNHLY, FYNNEI. This CDR3 is built from 11 residues. The CDR3 loop is CASRYTGELFF. The DNA for the CDR3 is TGTGCCAGCAGGTATACCGGGGAGCTGTTTTTT.

The rearrangement links TRBV6-1 to TRBJ1-5, with D hard to call. The V end lost 6 bases, the J end lost 4 bases, and 16 bases lay between the germline ends. CDR3 length: 15 residues. Per the germline V gene, CDR1 is MNHNS and CDR2 is SASEGT. The chain's CDR3 is CASRSLGPSNQPQHF. The CDR3 DNA reads TGTGCCAGCAGGTCCCTAGGGCCTAGTAATCAGCCCCAGCATTTT.

This clone was seen just once. The chain joins TRBV29-1 to TRBJ1-2; TRBD1 might be the D (5 bases). Germline V gene data show CDR1 as SQVTM and CDR2 as ANQGSEA. With 7 bases removed from V and 1 base from J, the gap between germline ends came to 13 bases. CDR3 length: 13 amino acids. Here the CDR3 reads CSAKTALNYGYTF. In nucleotides, the CDR3 is TGCAGCGCGAAGACAGCTCTTAACTATGGCTACACCTTC.

The chain carries TRBV4-3 and TRBJ2-5, with D perhaps matching TRBD2 (6 bases). Germline V gene sequence: CDR1 LGHNA, CDR2 YSLEER. V was trimmed by 4 bases and J by 1 base, leaving 7 bases between them. CDR3 length equals 13 residues. The CDR3 sequence is CASSLAVQETQYF. The CDR3 coding sequence is TGCGCCAGCAGCCTAGCGGTCCAAGAGACCCAGTACTTC.

This clone was seen a single time. The chain joins TRBV28 to TRBJ2-1; no definite D call. V lost 8 bases and J 6 bases, leaving 14 bases between the germline ends. This CDR3 is built from 13 residues. CDR1 and CDR2 from the germline V gene are MDHEN and SYDVKM. Here the CDR3 reads CASAGPVLNEQFF. The CDR3 DNA sequence: TGTGCCAGCGCTGGGCCGGTCCTCAATGAGCAGTTCTTC.

The CDR3 bases are TGTGCCAGCAGAAAGACGTGGGGGGCCGGAACAGATACGCAGTATTTT. This encodes CASRKTWGAGTDTQYF. This chain connects TRBV7-6 to TRBJ2-3, with D perhaps given as TRBD1 or TRBD2 (6 bases each). The V and J ends lost 6 bases and 3 bases respectively, with 19 bases between them. This CDR3 is 16 amino acids long. Germline lookup yields CDR1 SGHVS and CDR2 FNYEAQ.

This chain joins TRBV21-1 and TRBJ2-1; the table calls TRBD2, which could not be checked here. TRBV21-1 is a known pseudogene. The CDR3 consists of 20 residues. The CDR3 DNA is TGTGCCAGCAGCAAAGGGAGGACTAGCGGGGGGGCCGAGTCCTACAATGAGCAGTTCTTC. It is translated as CASSKGRTSGGAESYNEQFF.